This T cell receptor (beta chain) stems from a study of vaccination effects on CD4 cells after COVID-19. Across the whole study: Everyone in the study got two shots of either the BNT162b2 or mRNA-1273 vaccine. There were a couple of convalescent patients who gave samples 16 days and one week before vaccination. General study results and limits: Marked clonal contraction was seen in infection- and vaccine-induced clones late after vaccination.

The CDR3 runs to 14 residues. Germline loops: CDR1 SGHNT, CDR2 YYREEE (reference sequence). The V end was cut by 2 bases, the J end by 7 bases, with 16 bases between. Sequencing used immunoSEQ multiplex PCR; TCRdb keeps in-frame clones, though not all of them. Among roughly 35,000 clones listed, over 60% were seen once. The sample holds a few counts of this clone. Its antigen is undetermined. Antigen-specific CD4+ T cells expanded by the ViraFEST assay with viral peptide pools were then sequenced. Once cultured for 10 days, the cells underwent separation to obtain CD4+ T cells. By PCR, the person was confirmed to have had SARS-CoV-2 infection between March and December 2020. Both day 3 and day 7 saw half the medium replaced with IL-2 medium.

The chain is built from TRBV5-4 and TRBJ2-7; the D gene is possibly TRBD2 (5 bases). This sample comprised CD4+ T cells from PBMCs cultured with HCoV-NL63 spike peptides, obtained before COVID-19 vaccination. The TCR originated in a human donor who had a prior SARS-CoV-2 infection. The CDR3 DNA sequence: TGTGCCAGCAGCTTCCGAGGTGGGGAGCGGGAGCAGTACTTC. Amino acid sequence: CASSFRGGEREQYF.